Listed below are T cell receptor beta chains from one sample, sequenced in a study of identical twins. MiXCR, run by TCRdb on the 5' RACE reads, gives a single entry per CDR3 protein. The sample consists of about 490,000 distinct CDR3 sequences, roughly 15% of them appearing once. This sample also appeared in a second study, on yellow fever vaccine responses in identical twins.

The sample taken for sequencing was CD4+ T cells sorted from blood. The receptors come from a woman younger than 30 in good health. Each CDR3 is given with its conserved first and last residue. The D gene is left open where the match is weak. Where a row states a size, it is once, few, many or the class of an expanded clone; other rows omit it.

TGCGCCAGCAGCCGTTGGACGGAGATGAACACTGAAGCTTTCTTT,CASSRWTEMNTEAFF,NA,TRBJ1-1,few,TRBV5-1
TGTGCCAGCAGTTACGCTTGGACTAGCGGCAGCACAGATACGCAGTATTTT,CASSYAWTSGSTDTQYF,TRBD2,TRBJ2-3,few,TRBV6-5
TGTGCCAGCAGTCCCAACGACAGGGGTCCTAACTATGGCTACACCTTC,CASSPNDRGPNYGYTF,TRBD1,TRBJ1-2,NA,TRBV12-3/TRBV12-4
TGTGCCAGCAGCTTCAGCGGGAGCTCTGAACTGGATACGCAGTATTTT,CASSFSGSSELDTQYF,TRBD2,TRBJ2-3,NA,TRBV2
TGCAGTGCTAGAGAACTAGCGGGGGTGGGAACATTGGAGACCCAGTACTTC,CSARELAGVGTLETQYF,TRBD2,TRBJ2-5,few,TRBV20-1
TGTGCCAGCAGCCGACAGCTCGTTAATGAAAAACTGTTTTTT,CASSRQLVNEKLFF,NA,TRBJ1-4,few,TRBV12-3/TRBV12-4
TGTGCCAGCAGCAAAAGGGGAGGGCAGGGGTCAGGCTACACCTTC,CASSKRGGQGSGYTF,NA,TRBJ1-2,NA,TRBV21-1
TGTGCCACCACCCTTACACTAGCGGGAGTGTCTTTAGCGATTTGTGAGCAGTTCTTC,CATTLTLAGVSLAICEQFF,TRBD2,TRBJ2-1,few,TRBV24-1
TGTGCCGGGCCAAAAGCGGGAGAATATAGTGAGCAGTTCTTC,CAGPKAGEYSEQFF,TRBD2,TRBJ2-1,few,TRBV5-6
TGTGCCAGCAGCAAAGGGCTACAGGGGGCGAAGGTCTGGACTGAAGCTTTCTTT,CASSKGLQGAKVWTEAFF,NA,TRBJ1-1,NA,TRBV21-1
TGCGCCAGCAGCCAAGTAGTTGACGGCCTCTATGGCTACACCTTC,CASSQVVDGLYGYTF,NA,TRBJ1-2,few,TRBV4-1
TGTGCCAGCAGTTTAGAGGGACAGCCGAACTATGGCTACACCTTC,CASSLEGQPNYGYTF,TRBD1,TRBJ1-2,few,TRBV12-3/TRBV12-4
TGTGCCAGCAGTCTTGGACAGGCCCCTGTGCCCCTCCACTTT,CASSLGQAPVPLHF,TRBD1,TRBJ1-6,many,TRBV12-3/TRBV12-4
TGTGCCAGCAGCTCCAGACCGCGCGGGGAGCTGTTTTTT,CASSSRPRGELFF,NA,TRBJ2-2,few,TRBV11-1
TGTGCCACCAGTGAATTCGGGAGTACGGGGGAGCAGTACTTC,CATSEFGSTGEQYF,NA,TRBJ2-7,NA,TRBV24-1
TGTGCCAGCGGTATAAACGGGAACTCTGGAAACACCATATATTTT,CASGINGNSGNTIYF,NA,TRBJ1-3,few,TRBV7-8
TGCGCCAGCAGCCCACAGGGACTAGCGGGACTACAAGAGACCCAGTACTTC,CASSPQGLAGLQETQYF,TRBD2,TRBJ2-5,few,TRBV5-1
TGCAGTGCTAGACAGGGAAACACCGGGGAGCTGTTTTTT,CSARQGNTGELFF,NA,TRBJ2-2,NA,TRBV20-1
TGTGCCAGCAGTTGGGCAGAAATGAACACTGAAGCTTTCTTT,CASSWAEMNTEAFF,NA,TRBJ1-1,NA,TRBV12-3/TRBV12-4
TGCGCCAGCAGCCAAACTCCCGGGACTAGTAATCCCTCCACCGGGGAGCTGTTTTTT,CASSQTPGTSNPSTGELFF,TRBD2,TRBJ2-2,NA,TRBV4-1
TGTGCCAGCAGCACCGGGACTCAGTACACCGGGGAGCTGTTTTTT,CASSTGTQYTGELFF,NA,TRBJ2-2,few,TRBV12-3/TRBV12-4
TGCAGTGCCCCGACAGAAAAAGCTTTCTTT,CSAPTEKAFF,NA,TRBJ1-1,few,TRBV20-1
TGTGCCAGCAGTTTCCCCGGGCGGGGAGGCGAGCAGTACTTC,CASSFPGRGGEQYF,NA,TRBJ2-7,NA,TRBV28
TGCGCCAGCAGCGGAGACAGGGGCGACTATGGCTACACCTTC,CASSGDRGDYGYTF,TRBD1,TRBJ1-2,many,TRBV5-1
TGTGCCAGCAGCTTTGGGTCTAGCGGGTACAATGAGCAGTTCTTC,CASSFGSSGYNEQFF,TRBD2,TRBJ2-1,NA,TRBV11-1
TGTGCCAGCAGTTTCTGGCAGGGGTTCGACAATGAGCAGTTCTTC,CASSFWQGFDNEQFF,NA,TRBJ2-1,few,TRBV28
TGTGCCATCAGCCTAACAGGAGATAATTCACCCCTCCACTTT,CAISLTGDNSPLHF,NA,TRBJ1-6,NA,TRBV10-3
TGTGCCAGCAGCTTAAAAAGGGGCGACCCACTAGCGCCCACCGGGGAGCTGTTTTTT,CASSLKRGDPLAPTGELFF,TRBD2,TRBJ2-2,NA,TRBV11-1
TGCAGTGCACTAGCGGGGGGGCAAAAAGATACGCAGTATTTT,CSALAGGQKDTQYF,TRBD2,TRBJ2-3,NA,TRBV20-1
TGCGCCAGCAGCGTGACAGGGTTTAGCTCCTACGAGCAGTACTTC,CASSVTGFSSYEQYF,TRBD1,TRBJ2-7,NA,TRBV5-1
TGTGCCAGCAGGTCAGGGGTCTCTGGCTACACCTTC,CASRSGVSGYTF,NA,TRBJ1-2,NA,TRBV28
TGCAGCGTTGAAGACAGGAGCTCCTACGAGCAGTACTTC,CSVEDRSSYEQYF,NA,TRBJ2-7,few,TRBV29-1
TGTGCCAGCAGCCAAGAGTTCGGGATACTACTCGATACGCAGTATTTT,CASSQEFGILLDTQYF,NA,TRBJ2-3,few,TRBV3-1
TGCGCCAGCAGCAAAGGACAGGGGGCGAACACCGGGGAGCTGTTTTTT,CASSKGQGANTGELFF,TRBD1,TRBJ2-2,NA,TRBV5-1
TGCGCCAGCACCCCCGGGAACCTATACAATGAGCAGTTCTTC,CASTPGNLYNEQFF,NA,TRBJ2-1,NA,TRBV4-1
TGTGCCAGCAGCTACCCGGCGGGAACAGGCGGGGAGCTGTTTTTT,CASSYPAGTGGELFF,NA,TRBJ2-2,NA,TRBV7-2
TGTGCCAGCATGGAGGGGGCAACTAATGAAAAACTGTTTTTT,CASMEGATNEKLFF,NA,TRBJ1-4,NA,TRBV5-5
TGCGCCAGCAGCTTGGTACAGGACGGGGAGCTGTTTTTT,CASSLVQDGELFF,NA,TRBJ2-2,NA,TRBV5-1
TGCAGTGCTAGAGCCGGATATAATCCCTACAATGAGCAGTTCTTC,CSARAGYNPYNEQFF,NA,TRBJ2-1,NA,TRBV20-1
TGTGCCAGCAGTACAACGACAGGGAATATTGAAAAACTGTTTTTT,CASSTTTGNIEKLFF,TRBD1,TRBJ1-4,few,TRBV9
TGTGCCAGCAGCTTAGGGGGACCGGGGCCCTACGAGCAGTACTTC,CASSLGGPGPYEQYF,NA,TRBJ2-7,NA,TRBV7-9
TGTGCCACCAGCAGAGATGTCTGGTGGCCGGGGGCGGGGGCAGACACAGATACGCAGTATTTT,CATSRDVWWPGAGADTDTQYF,NA,TRBJ2-3,NA,TRBV15
TGCAGCGTTGAAGCGCCCGGGGCGGCCGGTATGAATGAGCAGTTCTTC,CSVEAPGAAGMNEQFF,NA,TRBJ2-1,NA,TRBV29-1
TGTGCCAGCAGCTTAGAGGGCGGGAGTATGAGTACGCAGTATTTT,CASSLEGGSMSTQYF,TRBD2,TRBJ2-3,NA,TRBV7-9
TGTGCCAGCAGACCCAAACAGGGTTGGAGTGAGCAGTTCTTC,CASRPKQGWSEQFF,NA,TRBJ2-1,few,TRBV7-9
TGTGCCAGCACCGACGGCAGCTATAATCAGCCCCAGCATTTT,CASTDGSYNQPQHF,NA,TRBJ1-5,NA,TRBV3-1
TGTGCCAGCAGTCCAAACAGGGGGCTCGATCAGCCCCAGCATTTT,CASSPNRGLDQPQHF,TRBD1,TRBJ1-5,NA,TRBV28
TGTGCCAGCAGCTATGGATATAGGGTTACAGATACGCAGTATTTT,CASSYGYRVTDTQYF,NA,TRBJ2-3,few,TRBV5-4
TGTGCCAGCAGTTTCGGCCGACTAGCGGGAGGGGGTGAGCAGTTCTTC,CASSFGRLAGGGEQFF,TRBD2,TRBJ2-1,NA,TRBV28
TGTGCCATCAGTGAGGGACAGGGAATGGAGACCCAGTACTTC,CAISEGQGMETQYF,TRBD1,TRBJ2-5,NA,TRBV10-3
TGCAGTGCTGAGCGGGGGGGCATCCACAATGAGCAGTTCTTC,CSAERGGIHNEQFF,TRBD2,TRBJ2-1,NA,TRBV20-1
TGCGCCAGCAGCCCGAATACTATTATGACAGATACGCAGTATTTT,CASSPNTIMTDTQYF,NA,TRBJ2-3,NA,TRBV5-1
TGCAGCGCCCCGGAGCAGGGGAGGAGCTCCTACAATGAGCAGTTCTTC,CSAPEQGRSSYNEQFF,NA,TRBJ2-1,NA,TRBV29-1